This T cell receptor beta chain was captured in a study of blood T cell repertoires in COVID-19. Overall study: There were acute and convalescent COVID-19 samples, and they came from the United States, Italy and Spain. T cells, B-cell-depleted T cells, or PBMCs supplied cDNA or gDNA.

There are 16 residues in the CDR3. Germline loops: CDR1 SGHAT, CDR2 FQNNGV. With V trimmed by 5 bases and J by 3 bases, 11 bases remained unmatched. Per the authors' pipeline: By means of reference gene primer amplification, nucleated cell counts were estimated. Profiled with immunoSEQ multiplex PCR; TCRdb holds only in-frame clones, not every one. V, J and clone size were drawn from that table, and D and trimming were deduced from the DNA. The table lists 130,000 to 150,000 clones, approximately 84% of them singletons, with approximately 6.6% in the top ten. V gene TRBV11-2 combines with J gene TRBJ2-7; the match to TRBD1 covers 9 bases. The sample was peripheral blood. The TCR comes from a human donor in a cohort sampled during active COVID-19. In DNA, the CDR3 is TGTGCCAGCAGCCCAAGAAACAGGGGGCTCGGCTACGAGCAGTACTTC. Translated: CASSPRNRGLGYEQYF.